A single sample is the source of the 3 T cell receptor beta chains below, sequenced in a study of T cell repertoires in cytomegalovirus infection (dated 2019 in TCRdb). TCRdb shows the sequencer as Illumina HiSeq 1500. Through fastp at Q25 and MiXCR, TCRdb rebuilt clones from the public reads, retaining in-frame beta chains. Merged by CDR3 protein, the rows form single entries marked with the most common genes and DNA. This sample is represented by hundreds of thousands of distinct CDR3 sequences; approximately 33% of them were singletons. The top ten hold over 15% of the sample. What this sample's treatment or condition label stands for: in vitro stimulation with specific CMV peptide epitopes to enrich CMV-specific T cells. Their target antigens are unknown. This material consisted of cultured PBMCs, taken from culture after CMV antigen stimulation. These receptors were taken from a human donor in good health (CMV status not recorded). Some clones in this sample may be carry-over from other donors' samples.

The chain employs TRBV4-3 and TRBJ1-4; D is perhaps TRBD1 (5 bases). This CDR3 is 17 amino acids long. The V end lost 2 bases, the J end lost 5 bases, and 18 bases lay between the germline ends. Germline V CDR1 and CDR2: LGHNA, YSLEER. The CDR3 sequence is CASSQRHPGTVNEKLFF. In DNA form, the CDR3 reads TGCGCCAGCAGCCAACGACATCCTGGGACGGTAAATGAAAAACTGTTTTTT.

The CDR3 sequence is CASSLVDPYEQYF. The CDR3 DNA reads as TGTGCCAGCAGCTTAGTCGACCCCTACGAGCAGTACTTC. J is TRBJ2-7 and V is TRBV7-2; D is ambiguous. The CDR3 is made up of 13 amino acids. Germline CDR1 reads SGHTA; CDR2 reads FQGNSA. V lost 1 base, J lost 2 bases, and 6 bases lay in between.

This clonotype turned up a few times. The V and J genes are TRBV7-8 and TRBJ1-3, with TRBD1 as a possible D gene (5 bases). V lost 5 bases and J lost 4, with 24 bases in between. Germline V gene lookup returns CDR1 SGHVS and CDR2 FQNEAQ. The CDR3 length is 18 residues. CDR3 sequence (DNA): TGTGCCAGCAGCCCCCGGGACGGAGCCCAAACGAGGGGAAACACCATATATTTT. It is translated as CASSPRDGAQTRGNTIYF.